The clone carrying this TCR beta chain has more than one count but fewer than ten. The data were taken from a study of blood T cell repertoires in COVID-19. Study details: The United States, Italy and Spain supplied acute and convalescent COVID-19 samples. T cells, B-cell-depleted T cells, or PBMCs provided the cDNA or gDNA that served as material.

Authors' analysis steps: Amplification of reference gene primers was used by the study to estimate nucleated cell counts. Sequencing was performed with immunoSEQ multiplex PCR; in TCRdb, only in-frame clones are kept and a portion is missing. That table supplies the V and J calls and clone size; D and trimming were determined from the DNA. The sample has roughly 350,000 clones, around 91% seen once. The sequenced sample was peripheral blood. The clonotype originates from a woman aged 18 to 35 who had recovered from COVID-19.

CDR3 coding DNA: TGCGCCAGGGCGGACAGCCGATGTAGACAGCCCCAGCATTTT. This translates into CARADSRCRQPQHF. J is TRBJ1-5 and V is TRBV23-1, with TRBD1 as a possible D gene (6 bases). TRBV23-1 is flagged as an ORF with uncertain function. The V and J ends lost 9 bases and 7 bases respectively, with 19 bases between them. The CDR3 sequence is 14 residues long.